This passage covers 10 T cell receptor beta chains from one sample sequenced in a study of T-cell memory formation after mild COVID-19 (dated by TCRdb to about 2021). Library method: 5' RACE. Sequencing was performed on an Illumina NovaSeq 6000. In-frame beta chains were kept once TCRdb had trimmed the public reads at Q25 with fastp and called clones with MiXCR. Duplicate CDR3 protein sequences are folded into a single record with the most common DNA and genes. This sample gives approximately 180,000 distinct CDR3 sequences in total; around 15% of them show up just once. The ten largest clones capture under 2.5% of the sample. The sequencing sample was made of PBMCs or a T cell subset sorted from them (not recorded which). The source of these receptors is an adult woman who had mild COVID-19 (a few samples of this study predate the infection). The sample titles of this study are shuffled in the database, so cell type and time point are left out; the donor was told from shared clones.

This clonotype occurred many times. This chain connects TRBV3-1 to TRBJ2-7; 8 positions agree with TRBD1. The CDR3 runs 13 residues. Looked up from germline, CDR1 is LGHDT and CDR2 is YNNKEL (reference sequence). V shed 5 bases and J 6 bases; nucleotides not matched to a gene: 6. CDR3 residues: CASSFDDRGEQYF. The CDR3 DNA sequence: TGTGCCAGCAGCTTCGACGACAGGGGCGAGCAGTACTTC.

V and J are TRBV9 and TRBJ2-6; the D is unclear. Trimming removed 3 bases at V and 0 bases at J, with 4 bases between. There are 14 residues in the CDR3. CDR1 is SGDLS and CDR2 is YYNGEE in the germline V gene. The CDR3 DNA reads TGTGCCAGCAGCGGCGTCTCTGGGGCCAACGTCCTGACTTTC. Amino acids: CASSGVSGANVLTF.

This clonotype occurred a few times. The V gene is TRBV3-1, the J gene TRBJ1-1, with D tentatively TRBD1 (6 bases). The V end lost 4 bases, the J end lost 9 bases, and 12 bases lay between the germline ends. The CDR3 spans 12 residues. Germline assignment: CDR1 LGHDT and CDR2 YNNKEL (reference sequence). CDR3 in DNA: TGTGCCAGCAGCCGAGACAGGTCTAAAGCTTTCTTT. It is translated as CASSRDRSKAFF.

This clonotype occurred a few times. This chain uses TRBV7-3 with TRBJ2-1, with 9 bases fitting TRBD1. This CDR3 region has 21 residues. CDR1 and CDR2 from the germline V gene are SGHTA and FQGTGA. The ends lost 1 base at V and 0 bases at J; junction bases unmatched: 16. The CDR3 DNA reads as TGTGCCAGCAGCTTAATAGGCTGGGGACAGGGTGACCAGCTCTCCTACAATGAGCAGTTCTTC. Protein sequence: CASSLIGWGQGDQLSYNEQFF.

This clonotype was counted between two and nine times. The rearrangement links TRBV18 to TRBJ1-1, with D possibly TRBD1 on 5 matching bases. V was trimmed by 3 bases and J by 4 bases, leaving 9 bases between them. The CDR3 loop spans 13 amino acids. CDR1 and CDR2 (germline): KGHSH, LQKENI. The CDR3 nucleotides read TGTGCCAGCTCACCCGACAGTGGCACTGAAGCTTTCTTT. Amino acid sequence: CASSPDSGTEAFF.

This clonotype has at least ten counts. The chain couples TRBV15 to TRBJ2-1, with 7 bases fitting TRBD1. There are 14 residues in the CDR3. The germline V gene has CDR1 LNHNV and CDR2 YYDKDF (reference sequence). J was trimmed by 7 bases and V by 6 bases; bases with no gene match: 9. CDR3 residues: CATRNGTVRNEQFF. CDR3 sequence (DNA): TGTGCCACCAGGAACGGGACAGTTAGGAATGAGCAGTTCTTC.

This clonotype has more than one count but fewer than ten. This sequence joins TRBV29-1 and TRBJ1-1; perhaps TRBD1 as D (5 bases). The CDR3 is made up of 13 amino acids. Germline V gene lookup returns CDR1 SQVTM and CDR2 ANQGSEA. Trimming left V 7 bases short and J 0 bases short, with 12 bases between. The CDR3, as DNA: TGCAGCGCTGCCCGGGACGTGAACACTGAAGCTTTCTTT. This sequence encodes CSAARDVNTEAFF.

The chain uses TRBV20-1 and TRBJ2-7, with D possibly being TRBD1 or TRBD2 (6 bases each). The CDR3 contains 12 residues. Between the trimmed V and J ends, which lost 5 bases and 2 bases, there was a span of 10 bases. Germline V gene sequence: CDR1 DFQATT, CDR2 SNEGSKA (reference sequence). CDR3 nucleotides: TGCAGTGCTGACGGGGGCCCCTACGAGCAGTACTTC. Protein product: CSADGGPYEQYF.

In its sample, this clonotype was seen a few times. The chain couples TRBV7-9 to TRBJ2-3, with 9 positions matching TRBD1. Trimming at V came to 5 bases and at J to 6 bases, leaving 3 bases not matched to a gene. The CDR3 is made up of 13 amino acids. Germline CDR1 and CDR2: SEHNR and FQNEAQ (reference sequence). DNA for the CDR3: TGTGCCAGCAGCCGGACAGGGGTGGATACGCAGTATTTT. Translated: CASSRTGVDTQYF.

This clonotype was detected a few times. The chain carries TRBV5-1 and TRBJ1-1, with D unresolved. The CDR3 is 15 residues long. Trimming shortened V by 2 bases and J by 2 bases, and 13 bases separated the two germline ends. Germline values: CDR1 SGHRS, CDR2 YFSETQ. The chain's CDR3 is CASSLPGVKNTEAFF. The CDR3 DNA reads TGCGCCAGCAGCTTACCGGGAGTTAAAAACACTGAAGCTTTCTTT.